This T cell receptor beta chain was profiled in a study of T cell responses to AZD1222 COVID-19 vaccine. Of note for this clone: Its antigen is still unknown.

Repertoires were generated with immunoSEQ multiplex PCR, while TCRdb's copy carries only in-frame clones and drops some. The data show about 77,000 clones, roughly 90% seen once. Overall study findings and caveats: Only six or seven AZD1222 recipients were seropositive at baseline. Every sample of the repertoires postdated the peak T cell response.

This CDR3 contains 16 residues. The germline V gene encodes CDR1 SEHNR and CDR2 FQNEAQ (reference sequence). V trimming: 4 bases; J trimming: 5 bases; junction bases outside the gene matches: 10. V usage is TRBV7-9 and J usage is TRBJ2-1, with 8 positions matching TRBD2. The source was peripheral blood, collected 28 days after the second AZD1222 dose. The source of this sequence is an adult who received the AZD1222 COVID-19 vaccine. Here the CDR3 reads CASSWSGGRTHNEQFF. CDR3 DNA: TGTGCCAGCAGCTGGTCGGGGGGGAGGACCCACAATGAGCAGTTCTTC.